This entry lists 16 T cell receptor beta chains sequenced from one sample in a study of blood T cell repertoires in COVID-19. Sequenced by immunoSEQ multiplex PCR; TCRdb stores in-frame clones only, minus some. The sample holds 100,000 to 150,000 clones, around 80% seen once. Source material: peripheral blood. The receptors here all came from an older man with active or convalescent COVID-19.

CDR3 sequence (DNA): TGCGCCAGCAGCCAAGATCGGACAGGGGGCAACACTGAAGCTTTCTTT. Its translation: CASSQDRTGGNTEAFF. The chain is built from TRBV4-3 and TRBJ1-1, with 11 nucleotides matching TRBD1. There are 16 residues in the CDR3. Germline trimming cut 0 bases from V and 2 bases from J; bases unmatched to any gene: 2. Germline-derived CDR1 and CDR2 are LGHNA and YSLEER.

CDR3 region: CASSVSQALTGNTIYF. The CDR3 DNA sequence: TGTGCCAGCAGCGTAAGCCAGGCTTTAACCGGAAACACCATATATTTT. The chain couples TRBV9 to TRBJ1-3; D gene uncertain. CDR3 length: 16 residues. Trimming removed 1 base from V and 4 bases from J, with 15 bases in between. Germline loops: CDR1 SGDLS, CDR2 YYNGEE.

The J gene is TRBJ1-5, the V gene TRBV5-1; 7 bases agree with TRBD1. The CDR3 loop spans 14 amino acids. With 4 bases clipped from V and 7 bases from J, the junction kept 8 bases outside the gene matches. CDR1 and CDR2 from the germline V gene are SGHRS and YFSETQ. CDR3 region: CASSPRGNGQPQHF. In DNA form, the CDR3 reads TGCGCCAGCAGCCCCAGGGGGAACGGCCAGCCCCAGCATTTT.

This sequence joins TRBV5-1 and TRBJ2-3; 7 bases align to TRBD1. The CDR3 loop spans 15 amino acids. Per germline, CDR1 SGHRS and CDR2 YFSETQ. V dropped 4 bases and J dropped 1; count of bases not matched to a gene: 6. The CDR3 loop reads CASSGQGQGTDTQYF. For the CDR3, the DNA is TGCGCCAGCAGCGGACAAGGACAGGGCACAGATACGCAGTATTTT.

As regards this clone: Other nucleotide sequences in the sample specify the same CDR3. The chain recombines TRBV7-2 with TRBJ2-5; TRBD1 matches at 7 bases. CDR1 SGHTA and CDR2 FQGNSA come from the germline V gene. V lost 2 bases to trimming and J lost 2 bases; unmatched junction nucleotides: 2. The CDR3 runs to 14 residues. The CDR3 nucleotides read TGTGCCAGCAGCTTAAACAGGGGTCAAGAGACCCAGTACTTC. It specifies CASSLNRGQETQYF.

The gene calls are TRBV7-5 and TRBJ1-5; whether TRBD1, the table's D call, matches the DNA was not checked. TRBV7-5 is a known pseudogene. This CDR3 comprises 16 residues. The CDR3 DNA follows: TGTGTCAGAAGCGGGTCGACAGGGTTCAGCAATCAGCCCCAGCATTTT. This encodes CVRSGSTGFSNQPQHF.

V gene TRBV7-9 combines with J gene TRBJ1-2; TRBD1 agrees at 8 bases. CDR3 length: 18 amino acids. The V gene's germline CDR1 is SEHNR and CDR2 FQNEAQ (reference sequence). The V segment lost 6 bases and the J segment 4 bases; nucleotides outside the gene matches: 19. DNA of the CDR3: TGTGCCAGCAGTTTTATGTATTCCGGGACAGGAGATATCTATGGCTACACCTTC. Translating gives CASSFMYSGTGDIYGYTF.

The chain carries TRBV6-5 and TRBJ1-2, with D possibly matching TRBD1 (6 bases). CDR3 length equals 13 residues. V shed 5 bases and J shed 6 bases, with 13 bases lying between them. CDR1 and CDR2 (germline): MNHEY, SVGAGI. The CDR3 region has the DNA TGTGCCAGCAGTCCACAGGGAATGAATGGCTACACCTTC. The encoded protein is CASSPQGMNGYTF.

This chain joins TRBV6-2 or TRBV6-3 and TRBJ1-3; possibly TRBD1 for D (6 bases). Germline assignment: CDR1 MNHEY and CDR2 SVGEGT. V was pared by 5 bases and J by 4 bases, with 12 bases between. CDR3 length: 14 amino acids. CDR3 in DNA: TGTGCCAGCAGTCCGACAGGAGCAGGAAACACCATATATTTT. Residues: CASSPTGAGNTIYF.

The chain has TRBV6-1 and TRBJ2-6; D gene uncertain. CDR3 size: 15 residues. The V and J ends lost 0 bases and 3 bases respectively, with 6 bases between them. CDR1 is MNHNS, CDR2 SASEGT, per germline. The CDR3 DNA sequence: TGTGCCAGCAGTGAAGCGGCGGTTGGGGCCAACGTCCTGACTTTC. Translating gives CASSEAAVGANVLTF.

This chain joins TRBV2 and TRBJ1-3; D not resolved. Trimming pared 4 bases from V and 0 bases from J, leaving 7 bases between. Germline CDR1 and CDR2: SNHLY and FYNNEI. The CDR3 length is 14 residues. In DNA form, the CDR3 reads TGTGCCAGCAGTGTCGCAGTCTCTGGAAACACCATATATTTT. Translating it yields CASSVAVSGNTIYF. Combining the CDR3 with reference TRBV2 and TRBJ1-3 gives the whole variable domain EPEVTQTPSHQVTQMGQEVILRCVPISNHLYFYWYRQILGQKVEFLVSFYNNEISEKSEIFDDQFSVERPDGSNFTLKIRSTKLEDSAMYFCASSVAVSGNTIYFGEGSWLTVV.

The rearrangement links TRBV7-8 to TRBJ1-6; 11 bases map to TRBD1. J lost 9 bases, V lost 2 bases, and 3 bases had no gene match. Germline CDR1 SGHVS, CDR2 FQNEAQ. The CDR3 totals 15 residues. CDR3 in DNA: TGTGCCAGCAGCTTAACCGGGACAGGGGGTTCACCCCTCCACTTT. It yields the protein CASSLTGTGGSPLHF.

The chain uses TRBV11-2 and TRBJ2-7; 7 bases are a match to TRBD1. The CDR3 has 14 residues. Germline loops: CDR1 SGHAT, CDR2 FQNNGV. Trimming at V came to 3 bases and at J to 0 bases, leaving 2 bases not matched to a gene. CDR3 DNA sequence: TGTGCCAGCAGCTTCGGGACAGACTCCTACGAGCAGTACTTC. Translating it yields CASSFGTDSYEQYF.

This rearrangement joins TRBV6-2 or TRBV6-3 to TRBJ1-4, with D perhaps matching TRBD1 (5 bases). The V gene lost 0 bases and the J gene lost 7 bases, with 12 bases spanning the gap. Germline CDR1 MNHEY, CDR2 SVGEGT. The CDR3 is 15 residues long. This CDR3 is CASSYSTQGGEKLFF. The CDR3 bases are TGTGCCAGCAGTTACTCGACCCAGGGCGGTGAAAAACTGTTTTTT.

This chain links TRBV11-3 with TRBJ2-7; D is perhaps TRBD2 (6 bases). Between the trimmed V and J ends, which lost 6 bases and 1 base, there was a span of 13 bases. Germline lookup yields CDR1 SGHNT and CDR2 YENEEA. The CDR3 length is 14 residues. This CDR3 is CASSERGTSYEQYF. The CDR3 nucleotides are TGTGCCAGCAGTGAACGGGGGACTTCCTACGAGCAGTACTTC.

The chain links TRBV3-1 (or the pseudogene TRBV3-2) to TRBJ1-4, with 8 positions matching TRBD1. CDR1 and CDR2 from the germline V gene are LGHDT and YNNKEL (reference sequence). With V trimmed by 0 bases and J by 1 base, 13 bases remained unmatched. CDR3 length: 20 residues. CDR3 sequence (DNA): TGTGCCAGCAGCCAAGATAAGGGGGAGACAGGGGCCCTAACTAATGAAAAACTGTTTTTT. Translating it yields CASSQDKGETGALTNEKLFF.